This T cell receptor (beta chain) originates from a study of cytomegalovirus exposure and HLA in healthy donors. With V trimmed by 2 bases and J by 6 bases, 15 bases remained unmatched. CDR1 is MDHEN and CDR2 is SYDVKM in the germline V gene. The CDR3 is made up of 17 amino acids. With respect to this clone: Antigen unknown.

PCR employed 60 Vbeta and 13 Jbeta primers. In the original processing: The authors later counted 70 million to 80 million unique TCR beta chains, approximately 12 million of them shared. Sequenced by immunoSEQ multiplex PCR; TCRdb stores in-frame clones only, minus some. That table furnishes V, J and clone size, whereas the DNA furnished D and trimming. The table shows 200,000 to 250,000 clones, with about 80% occurring only once. Whole-study findings and limits: A link between a missense DCLRE1C variant and TCR beta V- and J-gene trimming emerged from a later analysis. When a later analysis compared HLA-associated TCR beta chains with equally common others, the HLA-associated chains turned out to be more clonally expanded and to have lower generation probabilities.

Sequenced input: PBMCs. This clonotype was sampled from a woman aged 60 to 75 in good health and CMV-seropositive. The rearrangement joins TRBV28 to TRBJ2-7, with 8 bases aligning to TRBD1. The CDR3 DNA sequence: TGTGCCAGCAGTTTACCGAATCCCGGGACAGGCAGCACCGAGCAGTACTTC. Translating gives CASSLPNPGTGSTEQYF. The full variable domain, in which reference TRBV28 and TRBJ2-7 provide the parts outside the CDR3, is DVKVTQSSRYLVKRTGEKVFLECVQDMDHENMFWYRQDPGLGLRLIYFSYDVKMKEKGDIPEGYSVSREKKERFSLILESASTNQTSMYLCASSLPNPGTGSTEQYFGPGTRLTVT.